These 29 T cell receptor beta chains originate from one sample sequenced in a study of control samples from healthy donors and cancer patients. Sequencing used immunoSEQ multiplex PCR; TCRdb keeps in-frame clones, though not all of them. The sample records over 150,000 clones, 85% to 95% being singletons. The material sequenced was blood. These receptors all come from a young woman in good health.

CDR3 nucleotide sequence: TGTGCCAGCAGTCGGGGGCATTCACCCCTCCACTTT. This sequence encodes CASSRGHSPLHF. The gene calls are TRBV12-3 or TRBV12-4 and TRBJ1-6; tentatively, D is TRBD1 (6 bases). The V end lost 5 bases, the J end lost 8 bases, and 7 bases lay between the germline ends. This CDR3 region has 12 residues.

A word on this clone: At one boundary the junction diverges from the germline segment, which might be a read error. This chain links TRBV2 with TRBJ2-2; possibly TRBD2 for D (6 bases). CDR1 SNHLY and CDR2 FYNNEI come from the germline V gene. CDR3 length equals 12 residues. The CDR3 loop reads CASTSDTEELFF. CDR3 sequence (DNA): TGTGCCAGCACTAGCGACACCGAGGAGCTGTTTTTT.

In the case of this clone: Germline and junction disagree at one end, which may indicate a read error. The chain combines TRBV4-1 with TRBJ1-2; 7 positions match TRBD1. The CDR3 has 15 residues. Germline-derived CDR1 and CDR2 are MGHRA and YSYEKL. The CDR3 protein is CASGQGDSLTEDYTF. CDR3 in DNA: TGCGCCAGCGGCCAAGGGGACAGTCTCACCGAGGACTACACCTTC.

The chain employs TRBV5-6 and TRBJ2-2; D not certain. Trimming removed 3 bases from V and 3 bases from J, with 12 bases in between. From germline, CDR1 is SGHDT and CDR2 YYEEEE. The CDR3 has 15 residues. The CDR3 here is CASSWFQLHTGELFF. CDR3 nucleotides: TGTGCCAGCAGCTGGTTTCAACTACACACCGGGGAGCTGTTTTTT.

CDR3 sequence reads: CASSQGGRQGASPLHF. The DNA for the CDR3 is TGTGCCAGCAGCCAAGGGGGGAGGCAGGGGGCTTCACCCCTCCACTTT. J is TRBJ1-6 and V is TRBV3-1 (or the pseudogene TRBV3-2); 8 nucleotides line up with TRBD1. V lost 1 base to trimming and J lost 9 bases; unmatched junction nucleotides: 8. There are 16 residues in the CDR3. CDR1 and CDR2 (germline): LGHDT, YNNKEL (reference sequence).

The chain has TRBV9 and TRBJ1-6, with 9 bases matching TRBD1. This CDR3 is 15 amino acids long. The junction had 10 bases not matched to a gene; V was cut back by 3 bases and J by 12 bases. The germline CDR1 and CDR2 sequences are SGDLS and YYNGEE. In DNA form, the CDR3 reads TGTGCCAGCAGCGGCCGGGACAGGGTAAAGGGACCCCTCCACTTT. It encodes CASSGRDRVKGPLHF.

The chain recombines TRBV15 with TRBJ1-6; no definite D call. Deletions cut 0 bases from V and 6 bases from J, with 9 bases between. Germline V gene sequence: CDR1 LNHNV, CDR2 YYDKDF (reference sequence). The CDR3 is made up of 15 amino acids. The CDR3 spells CATSRDPASNSPLHF. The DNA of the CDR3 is TGTGCCACCAGCAGAGATCCGGCTTCTAATTCACCCCTCCACTTT.

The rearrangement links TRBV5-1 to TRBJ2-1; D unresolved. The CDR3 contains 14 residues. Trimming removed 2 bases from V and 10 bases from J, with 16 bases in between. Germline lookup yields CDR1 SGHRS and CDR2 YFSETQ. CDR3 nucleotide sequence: TGCGCCAGCAGCTTAGATGTCGGTGGTGGCGAGCAGTTCTTC. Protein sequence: CASSLDVGGGEQFF.

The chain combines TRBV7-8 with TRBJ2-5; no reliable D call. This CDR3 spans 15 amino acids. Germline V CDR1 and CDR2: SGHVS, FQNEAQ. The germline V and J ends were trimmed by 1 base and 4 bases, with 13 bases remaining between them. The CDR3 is CASSLGAGAAETQYF. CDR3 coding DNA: TGTGCCAGCAGCTTAGGTGCCGGAGCCGCAGAGACCCAGTACTTC.

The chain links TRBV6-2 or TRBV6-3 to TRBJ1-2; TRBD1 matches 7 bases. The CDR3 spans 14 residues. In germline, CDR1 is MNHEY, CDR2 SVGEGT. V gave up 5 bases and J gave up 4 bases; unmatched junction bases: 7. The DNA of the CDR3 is TGTGCCAGCAGTGACAGGGAGGAGGTCTATGGCTACACCTTC. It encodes CASSDREEVYGYTF.

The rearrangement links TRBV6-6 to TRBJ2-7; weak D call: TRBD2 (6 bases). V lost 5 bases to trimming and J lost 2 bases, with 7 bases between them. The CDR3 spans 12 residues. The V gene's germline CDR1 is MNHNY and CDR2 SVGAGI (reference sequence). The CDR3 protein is CASSTGAYEQYF. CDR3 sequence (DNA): TGTGCCAGCAGTACGGGAGCCTACGAGCAGTACTTC.

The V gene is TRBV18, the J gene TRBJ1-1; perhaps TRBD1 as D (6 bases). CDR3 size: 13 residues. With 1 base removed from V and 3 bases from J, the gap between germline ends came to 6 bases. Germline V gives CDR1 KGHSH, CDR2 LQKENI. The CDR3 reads CASSPQGDTEAFF. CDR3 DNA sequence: TGTGCCAGCTCACCACAGGGGGACACTGAAGCTTTCTTT.

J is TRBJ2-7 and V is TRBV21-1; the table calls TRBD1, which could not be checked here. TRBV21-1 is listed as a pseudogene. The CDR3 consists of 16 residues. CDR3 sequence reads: CASSKVGRRQPYEQYF. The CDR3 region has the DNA TGTGCCAGCAGCAAAGTAGGCAGGCGTCAACCCTACGAGCAGTACTTC.

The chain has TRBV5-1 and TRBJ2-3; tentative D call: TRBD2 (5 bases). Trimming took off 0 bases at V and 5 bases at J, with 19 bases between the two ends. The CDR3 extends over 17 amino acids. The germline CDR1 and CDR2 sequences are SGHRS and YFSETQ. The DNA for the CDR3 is TGCGCCAGCAGCTTGGCCAAGGTGACGGGATCAGGAGATACGCAGTATTTT. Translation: CASSLAKVTGSGDTQYF.

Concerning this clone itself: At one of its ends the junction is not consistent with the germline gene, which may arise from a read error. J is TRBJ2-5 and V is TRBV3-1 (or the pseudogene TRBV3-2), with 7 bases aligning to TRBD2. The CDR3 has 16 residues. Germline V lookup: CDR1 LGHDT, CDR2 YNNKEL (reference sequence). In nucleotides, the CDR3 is TGTGCCAGTAGCCCCCCCCTAGCGGTGGGGGGAGAGACCCAGTACTTC. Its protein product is CASSPPLAVGGETQYF.

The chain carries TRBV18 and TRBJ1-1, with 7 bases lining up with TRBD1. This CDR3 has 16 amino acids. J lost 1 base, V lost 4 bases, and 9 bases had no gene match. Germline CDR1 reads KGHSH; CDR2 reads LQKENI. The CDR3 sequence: CASSQGSDRTNTEAFF. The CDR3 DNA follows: TGTGCCAGCTCACAAGGTTCGGACAGGACGAACACTGAAGCTTTCTTT. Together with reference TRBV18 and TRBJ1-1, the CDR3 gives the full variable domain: NAGVMQNPRHLVRRRGQEARLRCSPMKGHSHVYWYRQLPEEGLKFMVYLQKENIIDESGMPKERFSAEFPKEGPSILRIQQVVRGDSAAYFCASSQGSDRTNTEAFFGQGTRLTVV.

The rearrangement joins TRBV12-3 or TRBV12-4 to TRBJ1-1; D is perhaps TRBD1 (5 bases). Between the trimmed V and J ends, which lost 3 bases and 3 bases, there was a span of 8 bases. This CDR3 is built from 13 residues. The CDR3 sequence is CASSFQGDTEAFF. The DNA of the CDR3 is TGTGCCAGCAGTTTCCAGGGTGACACTGAAGCTTTCTTT.

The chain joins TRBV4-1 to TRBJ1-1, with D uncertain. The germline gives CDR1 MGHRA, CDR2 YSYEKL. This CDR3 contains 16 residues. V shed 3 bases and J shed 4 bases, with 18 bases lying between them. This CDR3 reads CASSQEVREVSTEAFF. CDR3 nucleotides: TGCGCCAGCAGCCAGGAAGTACGGGAGGTCAGCACTGAAGCTTTCTTT.

The CDR3 bases are TGTGCCAGCAGTTACAGGGCTTTGAACACTGAAGCTTTCTTT. Its translation: CASSYRALNTEAFF. V usage is TRBV2 and J usage is TRBJ1-1; maybe TRBD1 (6 bases). CDR1 SNHLY and CDR2 FYNNEI come from the germline V gene. The CDR3 covers 14 residues. Trimming cost V 5 bases and J 0 bases, with 10 bases left between them.

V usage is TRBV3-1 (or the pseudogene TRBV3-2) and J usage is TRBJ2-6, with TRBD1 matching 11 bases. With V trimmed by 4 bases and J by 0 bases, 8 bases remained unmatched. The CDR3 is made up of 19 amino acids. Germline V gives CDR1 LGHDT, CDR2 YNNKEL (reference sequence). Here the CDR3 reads CASSLYSGTGGSGANVLTF. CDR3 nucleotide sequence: TGTGCCAGCAGCCTATATTCCGGGACAGGGGGCTCTGGGGCCAACGTCCTGACTTTC.

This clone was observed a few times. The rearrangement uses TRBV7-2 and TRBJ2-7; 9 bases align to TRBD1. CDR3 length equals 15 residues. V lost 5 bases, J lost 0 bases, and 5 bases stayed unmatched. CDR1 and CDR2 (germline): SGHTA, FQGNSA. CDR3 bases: TGTGCCAGCAGCCCTGACAGGGGGAACTCCTACGAGCAGTACTTC. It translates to CASSPDRGNSYEQYF.

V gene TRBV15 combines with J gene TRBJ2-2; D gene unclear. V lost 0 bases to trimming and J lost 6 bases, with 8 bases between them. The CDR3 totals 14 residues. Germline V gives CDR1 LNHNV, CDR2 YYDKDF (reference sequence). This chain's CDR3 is CATSRDETSGELFF. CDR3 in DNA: TGTGCCACCAGCAGAGATGAAACTTCCGGGGAGCTGTTTTTT. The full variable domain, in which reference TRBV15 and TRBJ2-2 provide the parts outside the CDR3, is DAMVIQNPRYQVTQFGKPVTLSCSQTLNHNVMYWYQQKSSQAPKLLFHYYDKDFNNEADTPDNFQSRRPNTSFCFLDIRSPGLGDTAMYLCATSRDETSGELFFGEGSRLTVL.

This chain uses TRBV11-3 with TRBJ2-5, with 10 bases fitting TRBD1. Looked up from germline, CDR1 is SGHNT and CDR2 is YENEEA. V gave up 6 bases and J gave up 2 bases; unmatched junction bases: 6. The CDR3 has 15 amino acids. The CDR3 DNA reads TGTGCCAGCAGTCCCGGGACAGGGGAACAAGAGACCCAGTACTTC. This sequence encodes CASSPGTGEQETQYF.

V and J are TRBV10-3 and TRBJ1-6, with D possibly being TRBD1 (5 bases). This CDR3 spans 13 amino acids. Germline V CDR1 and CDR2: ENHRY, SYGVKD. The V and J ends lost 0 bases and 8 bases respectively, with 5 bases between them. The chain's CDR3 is CAISESGDSPLHF. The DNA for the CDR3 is TGTGCCATCAGTGAGTCGGGGGATTCACCCCTCCACTTT.

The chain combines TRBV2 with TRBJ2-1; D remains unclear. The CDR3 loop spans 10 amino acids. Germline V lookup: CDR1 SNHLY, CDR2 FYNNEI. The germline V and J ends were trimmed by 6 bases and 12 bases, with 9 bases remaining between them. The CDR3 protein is CASRTTGQFF. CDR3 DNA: TGTGCCAGCAGAACAACGGGGCAGTTCTTC.

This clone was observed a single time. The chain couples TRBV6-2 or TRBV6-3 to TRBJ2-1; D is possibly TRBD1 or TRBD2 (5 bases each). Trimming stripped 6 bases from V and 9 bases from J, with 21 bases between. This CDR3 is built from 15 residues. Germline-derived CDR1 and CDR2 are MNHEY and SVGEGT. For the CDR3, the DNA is TGTGCCAGCAGCCTCGCCGGGACGCGAGGAAGTGAGCAGTTCTTC. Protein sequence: CASSLAGTRGSEQFF.

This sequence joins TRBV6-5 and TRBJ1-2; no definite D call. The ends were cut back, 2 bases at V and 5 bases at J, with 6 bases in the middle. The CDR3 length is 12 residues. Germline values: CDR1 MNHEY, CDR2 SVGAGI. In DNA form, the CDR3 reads TGTGCCAGCAGTTACGTGGGGTATGGCTACACCTTC. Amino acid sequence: CASSYVGYGYTF.

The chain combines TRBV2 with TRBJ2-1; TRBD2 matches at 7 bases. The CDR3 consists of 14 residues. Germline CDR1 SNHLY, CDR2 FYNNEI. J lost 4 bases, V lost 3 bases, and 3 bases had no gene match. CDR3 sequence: CASSDGGRYNEQFF. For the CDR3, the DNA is TGTGCCAGCAGTGACGGCGGGAGATACAATGAGCAGTTCTTC.

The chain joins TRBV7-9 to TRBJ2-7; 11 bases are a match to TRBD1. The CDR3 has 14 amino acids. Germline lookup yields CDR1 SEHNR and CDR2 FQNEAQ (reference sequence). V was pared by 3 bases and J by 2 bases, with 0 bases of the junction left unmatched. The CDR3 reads CASSLGQGAYEQYF. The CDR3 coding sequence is TGTGCCAGCAGCTTGGGACAGGGGGCCTACGAGCAGTACTTC.